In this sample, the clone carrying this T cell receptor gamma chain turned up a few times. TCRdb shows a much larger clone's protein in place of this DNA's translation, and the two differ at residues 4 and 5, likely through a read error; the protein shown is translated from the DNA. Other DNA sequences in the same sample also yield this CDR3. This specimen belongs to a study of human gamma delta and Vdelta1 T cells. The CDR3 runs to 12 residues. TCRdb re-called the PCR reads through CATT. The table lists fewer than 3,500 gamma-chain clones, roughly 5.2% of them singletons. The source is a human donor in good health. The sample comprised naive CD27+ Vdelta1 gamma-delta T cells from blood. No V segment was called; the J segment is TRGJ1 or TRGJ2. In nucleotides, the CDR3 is TGCGCCTTGTGTTCTAATTATTATAAGAAACTCTTT. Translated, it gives CALCSNYYKKLF.